This T cell receptor beta chain was observed in a study of graft-versus-host responses after intestinal transplantation. Profiled with immunoSEQ multiplex PCR; TCRdb holds only in-frame clones, not every one. The sample lists about 100,000 clones; over 75% were seen once. There are 13 residues in the CDR3. Trimming shortened V by 4 bases and J by 3 bases, and 9 bases separated the two germline ends. Germline lookup yields CDR1 SEHNR and CDR2 FQNEAQ (reference sequence). The sequence came from a human patient who received an intestinal transplant, so some T cells may come from the graft donor. The chain is built from TRBV7-9 and TRBJ1-1, with no clear D. Sequencing was performed on PBMCs, taken about 460 days after intestinal transplant. For the CDR3, the DNA is TGTGCCAGCAGCTACCTTCAGTACACTGAAGCTTTCTTT. This gives the protein CASSYLQYTEAFF.